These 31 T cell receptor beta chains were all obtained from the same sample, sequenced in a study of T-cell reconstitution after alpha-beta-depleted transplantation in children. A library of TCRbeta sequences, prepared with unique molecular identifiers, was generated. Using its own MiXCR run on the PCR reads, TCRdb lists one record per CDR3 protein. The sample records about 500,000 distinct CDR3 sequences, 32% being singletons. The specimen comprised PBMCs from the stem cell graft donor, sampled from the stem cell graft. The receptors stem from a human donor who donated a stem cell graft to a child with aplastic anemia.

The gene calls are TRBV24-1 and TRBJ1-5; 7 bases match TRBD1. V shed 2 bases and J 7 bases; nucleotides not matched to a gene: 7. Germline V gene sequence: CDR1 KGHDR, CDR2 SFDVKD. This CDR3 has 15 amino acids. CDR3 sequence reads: CATSDSGQVGQPQHF. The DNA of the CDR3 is TGTGCCACCAGTGATTCCGGACAGGTGGGCCAGCCCCAGCATTTT.

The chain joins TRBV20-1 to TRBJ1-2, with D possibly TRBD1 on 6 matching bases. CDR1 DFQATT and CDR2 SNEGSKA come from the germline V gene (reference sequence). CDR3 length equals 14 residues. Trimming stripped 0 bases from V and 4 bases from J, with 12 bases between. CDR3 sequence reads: CSARETGGPYGYTF. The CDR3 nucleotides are TGCAGTGCTAGAGAGACAGGTGGCCCCTATGGCTACACCTTC.

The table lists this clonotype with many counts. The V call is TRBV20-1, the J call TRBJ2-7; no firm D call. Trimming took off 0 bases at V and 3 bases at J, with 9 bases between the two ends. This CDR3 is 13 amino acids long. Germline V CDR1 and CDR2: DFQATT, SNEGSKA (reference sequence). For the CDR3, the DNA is TGCAGTGCTAGAGATCAAACTAACTACGAGCAGTACGTC. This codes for CSARDQTNYEQYV.

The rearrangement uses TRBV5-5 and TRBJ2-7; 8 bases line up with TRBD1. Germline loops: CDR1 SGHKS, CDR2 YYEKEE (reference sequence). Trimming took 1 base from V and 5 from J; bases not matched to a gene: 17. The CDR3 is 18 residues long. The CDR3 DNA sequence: TGTGCCAGCAGCTTGACGCCGGGACAGGCCTCCTTTTTGAACGAGCAGTACGTC. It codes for CASSLTPGQASFLNEQYV.

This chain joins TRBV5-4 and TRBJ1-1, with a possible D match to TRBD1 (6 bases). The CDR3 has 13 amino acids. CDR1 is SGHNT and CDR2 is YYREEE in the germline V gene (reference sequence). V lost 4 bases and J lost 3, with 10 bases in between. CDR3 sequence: CASSHRTDTEAFF. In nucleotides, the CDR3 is TGTGCCAGCAGCCACCGGACAGACACTGAAGCTTTCTTT.

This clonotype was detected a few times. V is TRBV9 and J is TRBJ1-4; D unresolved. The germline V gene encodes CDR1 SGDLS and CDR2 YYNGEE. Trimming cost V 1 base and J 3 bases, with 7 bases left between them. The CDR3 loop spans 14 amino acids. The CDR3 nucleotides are TGTGCCAGCAGCGTACCCGGGGCTAATGAAAAACTGTTTTTT. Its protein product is CASSVPGANEKLFF.

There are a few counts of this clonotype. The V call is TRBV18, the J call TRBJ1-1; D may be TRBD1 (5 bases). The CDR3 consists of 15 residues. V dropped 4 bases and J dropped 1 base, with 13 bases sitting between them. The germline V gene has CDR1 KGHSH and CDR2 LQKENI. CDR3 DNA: TGTGCCAGCTCACTCCCCGGCGGGGGGAACACTGAAGCTTTCTTT. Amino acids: CASSLPGGGNTEAFF.

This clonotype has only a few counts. The CDR3: CASSPEGRSEAFF. The CDR3 nucleotides are TGTGCCAGCTCACCTGAGGGTCGATCTGAAGCTTTCTTT. This chain links TRBV18 with TRBJ1-1; unclear D gene. Trimming took off 3 bases at V and 6 bases at J, with 11 bases between the two ends. Germline V lookup: CDR1 KGHSH, CDR2 LQKENI. The CDR3 is 13 residues long.

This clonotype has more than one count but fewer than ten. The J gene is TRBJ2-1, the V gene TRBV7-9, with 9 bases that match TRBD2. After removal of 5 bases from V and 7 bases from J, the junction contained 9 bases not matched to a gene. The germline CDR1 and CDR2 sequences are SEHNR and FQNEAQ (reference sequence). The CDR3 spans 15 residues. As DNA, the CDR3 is TGTGCCAGCAGCCCTATAGCGGGAGCTGGAAATGAGCAGTTCTTC. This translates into CASSPIAGAGNEQFF. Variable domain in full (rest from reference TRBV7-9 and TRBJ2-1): DTGVSQNPRHKITKRGQNVTFRCDPISEHNRLYWYRQTLGQGPEFLTYFQNEAQLEKSRLLSDRFSAERPKGSFSTLEIQRTEQGDSAMYLCASSPIAGAGNEQFFGPGTRLTVL.

As DNA, the CDR3 is TGCAGTGCTAGATCCCTCCTACTGGCAGGGCCGAACACTGAAGCTTTCTTT. Its translation: CSARSLLLAGPNTEAFF. This sequence joins TRBV20-1 and TRBJ1-1; tentatively, D is TRBD1 (5 bases). This CDR3 comprises 17 residues. V lost 2 bases to trimming and J lost 1 base, with 20 bases between them. Germline CDR1 DFQATT, CDR2 SNEGSKA (reference sequence).

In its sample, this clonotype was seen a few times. CDR3 nucleotides: TGCGCCAGCAGCTTATGGGCTAGCGGGAGAAGGTACAATGAGCAGTTCTTC. Encoded protein: CASSLWASGRRYNEQFF. The J gene is TRBJ2-1, the V gene TRBV5-1; 10 nucleotides align to TRBD2. This CDR3 contains 17 residues. Per the germline V gene, CDR1 is SGHRS and CDR2 is YFSETQ. Trimming at V came to 2 bases and at J to 4 bases, leaving 9 bases not matched to a gene. Variable domain in full (rest from reference TRBV5-1 and TRBJ2-1): KAGVTQTPRYLIKTRGQQVTLSCSPISGHRSVSWYQQTPGQGLQFLFEYFSETQRNKGNFPGRFSGRQFSNSRSEMNVSTLELGDSALYLCASSLWASGRRYNEQFFGPGTRLTVL.

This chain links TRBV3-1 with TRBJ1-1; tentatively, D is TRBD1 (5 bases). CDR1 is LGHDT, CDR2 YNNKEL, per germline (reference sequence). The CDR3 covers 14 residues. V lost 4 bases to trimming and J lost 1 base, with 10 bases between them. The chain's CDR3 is CASSPRGSNTEAFF. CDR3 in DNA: TGTGCCAGCAGCCCTCGGGGGTCGAACACTGAAGCTTTCTTT. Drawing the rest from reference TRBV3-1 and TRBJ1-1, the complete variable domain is DTAVSQTPKYLVTQMGNDKSIKCEQNLGHDTMYWYKQDSKKFLKIMFSYNNKELIINETVPNRFSPKSPDKAHLNLHINSLELGDSAVYFCASSPRGSNTEAFFGQGTRLTVV.

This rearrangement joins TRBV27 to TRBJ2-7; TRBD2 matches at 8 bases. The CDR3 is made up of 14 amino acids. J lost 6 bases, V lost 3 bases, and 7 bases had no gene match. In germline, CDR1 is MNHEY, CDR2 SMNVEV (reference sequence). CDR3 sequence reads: CASSFRAGDGEQYV. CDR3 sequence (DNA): TGTGCCAGCAGTTTCCGAGCGGGAGACGGCGAGCAGTACGTC.

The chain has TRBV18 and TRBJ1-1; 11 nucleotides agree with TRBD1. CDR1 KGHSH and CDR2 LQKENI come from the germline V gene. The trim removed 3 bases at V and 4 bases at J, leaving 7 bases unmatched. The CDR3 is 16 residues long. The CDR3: CASSPNAGTGGTEAFF. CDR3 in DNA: TGTGCCAGCTCACCTAACGCCGGGACAGGGGGCACTGAAGCTTTCTTT.

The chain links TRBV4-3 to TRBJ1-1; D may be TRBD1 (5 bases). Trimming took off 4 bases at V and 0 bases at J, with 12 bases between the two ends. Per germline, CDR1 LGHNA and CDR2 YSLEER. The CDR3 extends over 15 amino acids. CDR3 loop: CASSRMTDLNTEAFF. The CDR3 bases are TGCGCCAGCAGCCGGATGACAGATTTGAACACTGAAGCTTTCTTT.

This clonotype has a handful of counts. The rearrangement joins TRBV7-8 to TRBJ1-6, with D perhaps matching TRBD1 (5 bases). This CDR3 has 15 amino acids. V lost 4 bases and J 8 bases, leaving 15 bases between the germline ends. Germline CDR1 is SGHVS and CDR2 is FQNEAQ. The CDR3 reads CASSYTRGEDSPLHF. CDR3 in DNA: TGTGCCAGCAGCTATACCCGGGGGGAGGATTCACCCCTCCACTTT.

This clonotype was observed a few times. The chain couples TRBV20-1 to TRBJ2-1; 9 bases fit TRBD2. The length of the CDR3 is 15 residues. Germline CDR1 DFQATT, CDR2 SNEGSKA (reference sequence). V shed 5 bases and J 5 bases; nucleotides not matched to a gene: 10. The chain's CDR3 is CSAGSEREVNNEQFF. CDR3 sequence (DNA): TGCAGTGCTGGATCTGAGCGGGAGGTTAACAATGAGCAGTTCTTC.

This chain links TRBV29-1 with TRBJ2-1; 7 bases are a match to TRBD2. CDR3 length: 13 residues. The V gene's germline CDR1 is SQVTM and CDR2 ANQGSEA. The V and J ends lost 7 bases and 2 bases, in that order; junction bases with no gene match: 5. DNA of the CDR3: TGCAGCGCCGATCGGGGGGCCTACAATGAGCAGTTCTTC. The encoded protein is CSADRGAYNEQFF.

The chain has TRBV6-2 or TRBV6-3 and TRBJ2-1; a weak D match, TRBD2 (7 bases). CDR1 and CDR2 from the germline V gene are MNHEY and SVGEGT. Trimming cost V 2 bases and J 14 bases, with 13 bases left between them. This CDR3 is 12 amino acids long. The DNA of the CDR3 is TGTGCCAGCAGTTACGGGGGGGGCAAGGAGTTCTTC. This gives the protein CASSYGGGKEFF.

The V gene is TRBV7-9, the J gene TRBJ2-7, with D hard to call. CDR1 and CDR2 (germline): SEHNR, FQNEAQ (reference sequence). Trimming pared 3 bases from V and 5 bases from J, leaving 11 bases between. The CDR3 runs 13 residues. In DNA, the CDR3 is TGTGCCAGCAGCTTGTGGCCCACCCACGAGCAGTACTTC. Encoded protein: CASSLWPTHEQYF.

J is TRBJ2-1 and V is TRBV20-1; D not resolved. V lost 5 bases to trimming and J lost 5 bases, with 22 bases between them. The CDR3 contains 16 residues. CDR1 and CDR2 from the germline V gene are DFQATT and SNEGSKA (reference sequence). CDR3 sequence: CSAFDFQTHTHNEQFF. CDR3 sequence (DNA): TGCAGTGCTTTTGACTTCCAAACACACACACACAATGAGCAGTTCTTC.

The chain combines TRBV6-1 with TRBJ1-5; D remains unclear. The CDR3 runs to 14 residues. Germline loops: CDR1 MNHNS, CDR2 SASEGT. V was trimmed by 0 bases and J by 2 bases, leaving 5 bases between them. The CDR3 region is CASSEASGNQPQHF. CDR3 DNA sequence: TGTGCCAGCAGTGAAGCCTCGGGCAATCAGCCCCAGCATTTT.

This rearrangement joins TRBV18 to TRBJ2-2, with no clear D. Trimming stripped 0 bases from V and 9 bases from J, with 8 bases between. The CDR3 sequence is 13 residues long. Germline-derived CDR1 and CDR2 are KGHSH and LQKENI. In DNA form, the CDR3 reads TGTGCCAGCTCACCACCGAGCATCAGGGAGCTGTTTTTT. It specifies CASSPPSIRELFF.

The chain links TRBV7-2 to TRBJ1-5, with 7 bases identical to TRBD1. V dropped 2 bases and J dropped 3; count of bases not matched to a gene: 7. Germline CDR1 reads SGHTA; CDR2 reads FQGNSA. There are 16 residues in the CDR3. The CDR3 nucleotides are TGTGCCAGCAGCTTATATAGGGGACAGAACAATCAGCCCCAGCATTTT. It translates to CASSLYRGQNNQPQHF.

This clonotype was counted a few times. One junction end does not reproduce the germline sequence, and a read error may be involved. CDR3 nucleotide sequence: TGTGACAGCAGTGAACCTGCCGGGACTAGCGGGGGGGGGTCCTACAATGAGCAGTTCTTC. Protein product: CDSSEPAGTSGGGSYNEQFF. The chain combines TRBV25-1 with TRBJ2-1; TRBD2 matches 16 bases. The germline gives CDR1 MGHDK, CDR2 SYGVNS. This CDR3 contains 20 residues.

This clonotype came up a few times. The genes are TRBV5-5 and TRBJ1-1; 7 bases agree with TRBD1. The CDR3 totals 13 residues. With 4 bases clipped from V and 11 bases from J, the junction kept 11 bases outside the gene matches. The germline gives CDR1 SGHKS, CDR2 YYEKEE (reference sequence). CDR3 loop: CASSQRDSNRAFF. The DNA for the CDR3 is TGTGCCAGCAGCCAAAGGGACAGCAATAGGGCTTTCTTT.

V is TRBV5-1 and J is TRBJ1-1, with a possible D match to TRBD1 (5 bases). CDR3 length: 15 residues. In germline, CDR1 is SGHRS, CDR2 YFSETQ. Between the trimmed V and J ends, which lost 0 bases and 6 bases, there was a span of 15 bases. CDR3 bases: TGCGCCAGCAGCTTGGGTCCGGACTTGGGGGCTGAAGCTTTCTTT. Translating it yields CASSLGPDLGAEAFF.

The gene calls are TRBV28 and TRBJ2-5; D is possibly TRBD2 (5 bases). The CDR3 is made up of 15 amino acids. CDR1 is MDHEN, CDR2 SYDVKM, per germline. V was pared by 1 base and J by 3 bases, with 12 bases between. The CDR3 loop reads CASSLSEGSEETQYF. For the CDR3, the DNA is TGTGCCAGCAGTTTATCCGAAGGGAGTGAAGAGACCCAGTACTTC.

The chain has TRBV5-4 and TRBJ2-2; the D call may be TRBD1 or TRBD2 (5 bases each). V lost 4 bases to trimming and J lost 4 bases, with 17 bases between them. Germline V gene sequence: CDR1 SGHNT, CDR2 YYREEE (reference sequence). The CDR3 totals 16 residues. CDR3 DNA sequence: TGTGCCAGCAGCACGGGACGTAAGGAATCCACCGGGGAGCTGTTTTTT. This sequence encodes CASSTGRKESTGELFF.

The CDR3 region is CASTLHLGAFF. CDR3 bases: TGTGCCAGCACCTTACACTTGGGAGCTTTCTTT. The chain links TRBV6-1 to TRBJ1-1; no definite D call. The V gene's germline CDR1 is MNHNS and CDR2 SASEGT. CDR3 length: 11 amino acids. V lost 7 bases to trimming and J lost 10 bases, with 13 bases between them.

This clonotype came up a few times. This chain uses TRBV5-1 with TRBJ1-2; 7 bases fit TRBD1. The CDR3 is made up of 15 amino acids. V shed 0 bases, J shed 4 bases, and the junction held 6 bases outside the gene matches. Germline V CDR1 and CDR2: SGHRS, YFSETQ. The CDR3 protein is CASSLAPQGGYGYTF. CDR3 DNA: TGCGCCAGCAGCTTGGCACCCCAGGGGGGCTATGGCTACACCTTC.